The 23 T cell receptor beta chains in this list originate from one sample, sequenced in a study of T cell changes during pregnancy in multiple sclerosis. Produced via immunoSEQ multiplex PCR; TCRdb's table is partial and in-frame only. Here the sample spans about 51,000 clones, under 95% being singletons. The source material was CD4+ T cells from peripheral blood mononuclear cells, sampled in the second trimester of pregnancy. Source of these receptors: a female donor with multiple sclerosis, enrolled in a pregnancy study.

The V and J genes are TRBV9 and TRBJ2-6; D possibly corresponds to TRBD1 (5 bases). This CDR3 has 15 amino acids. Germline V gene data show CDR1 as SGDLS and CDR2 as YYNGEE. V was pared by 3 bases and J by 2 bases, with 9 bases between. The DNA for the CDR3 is TGTGCCAGCAGCGCCAAGGGGCCTGGGGCCAACGTCCTGACTTTC. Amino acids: CASSAKGPGANVLTF. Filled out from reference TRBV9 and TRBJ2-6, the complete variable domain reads DSGVTQTPKHLITATGQRVTLRCSPRSGDLSVYWYQQSLDQGLQFLIQYYNGEERAKGNILERFSAQQFPDLHSELNLSSLELGDSALYFCASSAKGPGANVLTFGAGSRLTVL.

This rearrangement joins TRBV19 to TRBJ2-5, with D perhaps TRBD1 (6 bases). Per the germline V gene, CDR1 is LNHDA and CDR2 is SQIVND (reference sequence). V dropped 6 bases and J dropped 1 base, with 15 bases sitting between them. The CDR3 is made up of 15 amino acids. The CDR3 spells CASSRGQSPQETQYF. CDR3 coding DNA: TGTGCCAGTAGCAGAGGACAGAGCCCCCAAGAGACCCAGTACTTC.

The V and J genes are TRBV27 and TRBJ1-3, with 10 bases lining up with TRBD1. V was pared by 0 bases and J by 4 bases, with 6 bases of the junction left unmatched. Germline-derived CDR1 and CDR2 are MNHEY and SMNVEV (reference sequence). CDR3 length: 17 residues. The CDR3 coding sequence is TGTGCCAGCAGTTTATCTCCCGGGACAGGGGTCGGAAACACCATATATTTT. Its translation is CASSLSPGTGVGNTIYF.

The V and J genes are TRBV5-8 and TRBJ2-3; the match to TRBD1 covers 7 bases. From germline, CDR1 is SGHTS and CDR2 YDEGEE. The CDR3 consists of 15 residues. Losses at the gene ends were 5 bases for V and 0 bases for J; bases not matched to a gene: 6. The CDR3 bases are TGTGCCAGCAGTTGGCTACAGGGGAGCACAGATACGCAGTATTTT. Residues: CASSWLQGSTDTQYF.

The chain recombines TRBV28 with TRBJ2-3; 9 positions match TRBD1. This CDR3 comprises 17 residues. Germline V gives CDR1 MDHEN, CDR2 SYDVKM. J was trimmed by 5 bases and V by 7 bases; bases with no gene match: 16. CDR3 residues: CASTGDPGTGREDTQYF. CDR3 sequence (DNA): TGTGCCAGCACTGGGGATCCCGGGACAGGGAGGGAAGATACGCAGTATTTT.

The CDR3, as DNA: TGTGCCAGCAGCGCGGGACAGCCACTCTCTGGGGCCAACGTCCTGACTTTC. Translated, it gives CASSAGQPLSGANVLTF. The chain carries TRBV5-4 and TRBJ2-6; D is perhaps TRBD1 (7 bases). CDR1 and CDR2 (germline): SGHNT, YYREEE (reference sequence). The CDR3 sequence is 17 residues long. Trimming removed 4 bases at V and 0 bases at J, with 14 bases between.

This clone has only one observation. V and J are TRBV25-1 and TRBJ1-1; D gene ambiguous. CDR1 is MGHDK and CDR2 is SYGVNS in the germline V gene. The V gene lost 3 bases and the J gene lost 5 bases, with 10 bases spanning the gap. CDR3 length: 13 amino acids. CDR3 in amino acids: CASSDRGWTEAFF. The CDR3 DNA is TGTGCCAGCAGTGACCGGGGATGGACTGAAGCTTTCTTT.

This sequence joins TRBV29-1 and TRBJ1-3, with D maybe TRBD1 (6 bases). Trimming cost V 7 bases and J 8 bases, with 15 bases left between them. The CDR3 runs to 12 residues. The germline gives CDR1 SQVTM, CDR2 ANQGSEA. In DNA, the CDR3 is TGCAGCGCCCTAACAGGGTTCGACACCATATATTTT. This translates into CSALTGFDTIYF.

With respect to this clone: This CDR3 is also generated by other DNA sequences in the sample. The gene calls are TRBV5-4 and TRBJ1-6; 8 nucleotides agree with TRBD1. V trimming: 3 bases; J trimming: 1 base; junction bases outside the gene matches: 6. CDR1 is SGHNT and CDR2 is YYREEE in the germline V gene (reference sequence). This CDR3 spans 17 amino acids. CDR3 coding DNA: TGTGCCAGCAGCTCGGGACAGGATAGGTCCTATAATTCACCCCTCCACTTT. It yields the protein CASSSGQDRSYNSPLHF.

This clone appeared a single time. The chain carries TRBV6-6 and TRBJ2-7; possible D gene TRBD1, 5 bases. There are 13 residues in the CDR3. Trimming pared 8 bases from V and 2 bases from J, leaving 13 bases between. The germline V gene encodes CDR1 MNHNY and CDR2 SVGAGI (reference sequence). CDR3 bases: TGTGCCAGCGGGAAGATGGGGCCCTACGAGCAGTACTTC. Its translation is CASGKMGPYEQYF.

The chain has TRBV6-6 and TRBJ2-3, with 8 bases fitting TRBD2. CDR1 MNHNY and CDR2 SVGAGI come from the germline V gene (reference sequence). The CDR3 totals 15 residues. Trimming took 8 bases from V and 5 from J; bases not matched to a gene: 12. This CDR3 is CASVKRGLGGDTQYF. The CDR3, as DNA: TGTGCCAGCGTGAAGCGGGGGTTGGGTGGAGATACGCAGTATTTT.

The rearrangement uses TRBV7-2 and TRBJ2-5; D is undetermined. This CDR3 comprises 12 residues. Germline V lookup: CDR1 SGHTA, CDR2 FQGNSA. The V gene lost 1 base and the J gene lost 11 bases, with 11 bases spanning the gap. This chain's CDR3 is CASSLGPVQQYF. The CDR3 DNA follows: TGTGCCAGCAGCTTAGGTCCCGTTCAGCAGTACTTC.

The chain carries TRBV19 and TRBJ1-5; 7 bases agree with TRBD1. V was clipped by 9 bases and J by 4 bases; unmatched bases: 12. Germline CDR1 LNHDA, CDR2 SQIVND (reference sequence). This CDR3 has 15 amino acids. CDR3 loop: CASTVRTGPNQPQHF. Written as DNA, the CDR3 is TGTGCCAGCACCGTTCGGACAGGCCCTAATCAGCCCCAGCATTTT.

The CDR3 region is CASSLSAGVLQETQYF. As DNA, the CDR3 is TGCGCCAGCAGCCTATCAGCGGGGGTGCTCCAAGAGACCCAGTACTTC. The chain links TRBV4-1 to TRBJ2-5, with TRBD2 matching over 8 bases. This CDR3 has 16 amino acids. V lost 4 bases, J lost 1 base, and 8 bases stayed unmatched. Germline values: CDR1 MGHRA, CDR2 YSYEKL.

The CDR3 loop reads CASSRGPSTEAFF. The CDR3 DNA reads as TGTGCCAGCAGCAGGGGGCCAAGCACTGAAGCTTTCTTT. The V gene is TRBV6-4, the J gene TRBJ1-1; 8 nucleotides line up with TRBD1. The germline V gene encodes CDR1 MRHNA and CDR2 SNTAGT. CDR3 length: 13 residues. The ends lost 6 bases at V and 4 bases at J; junction bases unmatched: 4.

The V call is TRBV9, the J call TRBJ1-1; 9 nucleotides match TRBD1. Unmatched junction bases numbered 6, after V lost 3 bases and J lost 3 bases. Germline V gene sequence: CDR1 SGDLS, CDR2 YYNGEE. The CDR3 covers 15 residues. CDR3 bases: TGTGCCAGCAGCGGAGGGACAGGGTGGGACACTGAAGCTTTCTTT. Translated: CASSGGTGWDTEAFF. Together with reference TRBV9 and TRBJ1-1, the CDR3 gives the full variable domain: DSGVTQTPKHLITATGQRVTLRCSPRSGDLSVYWYQQSLDQGLQFLIQYYNGEERAKGNILERFSAQQFPDLHSELNLSSLELGDSALYFCASSGGTGWDTEAFFGQGTRLTVV.

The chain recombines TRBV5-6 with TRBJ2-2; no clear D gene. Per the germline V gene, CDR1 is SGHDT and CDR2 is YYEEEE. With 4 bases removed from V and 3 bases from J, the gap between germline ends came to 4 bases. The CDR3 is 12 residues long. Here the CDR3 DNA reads TGTGCCAGCAGCCGGGACACCGGGGAGCTGTTTTTT. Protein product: CASSRDTGELFF.

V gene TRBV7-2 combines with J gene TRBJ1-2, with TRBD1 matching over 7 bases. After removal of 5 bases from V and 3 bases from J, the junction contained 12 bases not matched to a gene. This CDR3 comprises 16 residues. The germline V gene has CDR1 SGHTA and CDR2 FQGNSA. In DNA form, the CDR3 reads TGTGCCAGCAGCCGACGACAGGGTGGGACGTACTATGGCTACACCTTC. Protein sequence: CASSRRQGGTYYGYTF.

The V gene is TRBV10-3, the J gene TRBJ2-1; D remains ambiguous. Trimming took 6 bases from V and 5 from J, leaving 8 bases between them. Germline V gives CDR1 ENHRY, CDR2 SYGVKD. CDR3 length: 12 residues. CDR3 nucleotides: TGTGCCATCAGCGGAGTTGACAATGAGCAGTTCTTC. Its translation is CAISGVDNEQFF.

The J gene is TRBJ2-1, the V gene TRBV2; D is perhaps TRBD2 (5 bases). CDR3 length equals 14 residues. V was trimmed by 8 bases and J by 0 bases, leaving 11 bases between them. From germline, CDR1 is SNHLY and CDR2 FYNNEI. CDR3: CASVQRPSYNEQFF. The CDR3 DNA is TGTGCCAGCGTTCAGCGGCCCTCCTACAATGAGCAGTTCTTC.

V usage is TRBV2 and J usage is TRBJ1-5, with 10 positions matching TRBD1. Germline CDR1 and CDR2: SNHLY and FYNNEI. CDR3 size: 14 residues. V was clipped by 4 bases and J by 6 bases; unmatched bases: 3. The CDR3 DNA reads TGTGCCAGCAGTGGGACAGGGGGGCTTCAGCCCCAGCATTTT. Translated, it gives CASSGTGGLQPQHF.

The chain's CDR3 is CASSYGWGRDTQYF. As DNA, the CDR3 is TGTGCCAGCAGCTACGGCTGGGGCAGAGATACGCAGTATTTT. The chain employs TRBV7-8 and TRBJ2-3; a weak D match, TRBD1 (5 bases). Germline-derived CDR1 and CDR2 are SGHVS and FQNEAQ. The length of the CDR3 is 14 residues. Trimming shortened V by 4 bases and J by 5 bases, and 13 bases separated the two germline ends.

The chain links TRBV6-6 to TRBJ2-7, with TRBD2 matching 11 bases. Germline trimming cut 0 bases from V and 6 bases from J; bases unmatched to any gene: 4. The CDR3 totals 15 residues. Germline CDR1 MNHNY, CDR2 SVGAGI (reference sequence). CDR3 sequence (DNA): TGTGCCAGCAGTTACTCCATTAGCGGGGGGGCCGAGCAGTACTTC. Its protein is CASSYSISGGAEQYF.